This T cell receptor (beta chain) is drawn from a study of cytomegalovirus exposure and HLA in healthy donors. Study overall: Out of 150 million to 200 million T cells, an earlier analysis found fewer than 140 million unique TCR beta sequences in total. General study results and limits: At a 0.05 false discovery rate, a later analysis found about 17,000 TCR beta sequences to be associated with HLA alleles. Previous analysis showed most TCR beta V segments were productive about 87% or about 30% of the time.

Use of 60 Vbeta and 13 Jbeta primers characterized the PCR. The protocol was immunoSEQ multiplex PCR, while the TCRdb copy is restricted to in-frame clones and leaves out a portion. The sample has over 110,000 clones, about four fifths seen once. Whereas donors were nominally healthy upon sampling, unrecorded immune exposures were probable. Remarks on this clone: Its target is not known.

The sequenced sample was PBMCs. The sequence derives from a male donor in good health and CMV-seropositive.

DNA of the CDR3: TGTGCCAGCAGTTTCTCGGCTAGCTACGAGCAGTACTTC. It is translated as CASSFSASYEQYF. The chain has TRBV27 and TRBJ2-7; D ambiguous. The V gene's germline CDR1 is MNHEY and CDR2 SMNVEV (reference sequence). CDR3 length equals 13 residues. V was cut by 3 bases and J by 3 bases, with 9 bases left in between.